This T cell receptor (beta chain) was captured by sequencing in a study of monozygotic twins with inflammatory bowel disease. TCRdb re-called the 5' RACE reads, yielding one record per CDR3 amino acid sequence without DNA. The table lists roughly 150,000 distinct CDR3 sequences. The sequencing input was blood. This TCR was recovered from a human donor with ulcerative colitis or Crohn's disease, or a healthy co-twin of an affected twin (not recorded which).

The CDR3 is CASSPPGQGEVNEQFF. The chain couples TRBV18 to TRBJ2-1; TCRdb's D call, TRBD1, is unchecked because there is no DNA. Germline CDR1 KGHSH, CDR2 LQKENI. This CDR3 contains 16 residues.